This T cell receptor beta chain derives from a study of T cells after yellow fever vaccination. At the level of the study: SMART-Seq v4 Ultra Low Input prepared the low-cell-number fractions.

Findings and caveats of the study: Peaking on day 5 versus 15, the secondary response was faster but weaker.

V was clipped by 6 bases and J by 6 bases; unmatched bases: 11. Germline V gene lookup returns CDR1 MGHRA and CDR2 YSYEKL. This CDR3 is built from 15 residues. A few counts support this clonotype. What it recognizes is unknown. TCRdb analysed the 5' RACE reads with MiXCR anew, one entry per CDR3 protein. The sample gives 150,000 to 200,000 distinct CDR3 sequences, 9.5% to 12% of which show up once; 36% is in the top ten. Sequences were derived from CD8+ T cells sorted from PBMCs, sampled 15 days after the yellow fever booster vaccination. The chain couples TRBV4-1 to TRBJ2-3, with 8 positions matching TRBD1. This TCR derives from a man aged 18 to 30 who received the YFV17D yellow fever vaccine. The CDR3 sequence is CASRPQGARRDTQYF. The CDR3 region has the DNA TGCGCCAGCAGACCCCAGGGGGCCCGGAGGGATACGCAGTATTTT.